This T cell receptor (beta chain) was observed in a study of T cell responses to AZD1222 COVID-19 vaccine. Findings and caveats of the study: White British ancestry dominated among donors, who included more females, and clonal diversity was possibly underestimated. Only a handful of individuals given AZD1222 were seropositive at baseline.

This CDR3 region has 14 residues. V lost 4 bases, J lost 6 bases, and 4 bases stayed unmatched. Germline CDR1 and CDR2: MNHEY and SVGEGT. For this clone: The target antigen is unknown.

Assay: immunoSEQ multiplex PCR; the TCRdb copy retains only in-frame clones and omits some. In the table there are around 99,000 clones, approximately 90% of which are singletons. This chain links TRBV6-2 or TRBV6-3 with TRBJ2-1; 9 nucleotides align to TRBD2. This sequence was found in an adult who received the AZD1222 COVID-19 vaccine. The sequencing here drew on peripheral blood, taken 28 days after the second AZD1222 dose. In DNA, the CDR3 is TGTGCCAGCAGTTTGGAGCGGGAGGTCAATGAGCAGTTCTTC. Its protein is CASSLEREVNEQFF.